The subject of this entry is one TCR beta chain. Its antigen specificity is not known. Per-base qualities were not stored, and no clone one base away is much larger. The sample is drawn from a study of blood T cells in healthy people across ages (dated by TCRdb to between 2014 and 2017). About the full investigation: In model experiments, roughly one uniquely barcoded TCR beta cDNA molecule per two T cells was captured by template switching. The study measured age-related changes in TCR beta repertoire diversity using deep sequencing normalized with unique cDNA molecular identifiers. The donors were split into four age groups: young (average approximately 16 years), middle-aged (over 35), aged (more than 60) and long-lived (under 85). To avoid experimental bias, donors of different ages were randomly spread across the sequencing lanes. Using the same blood draw, the study looked at two additional independent replicas of 1 million unique cDNA reads for two donors, one aged 18 to 30 and the other aged 80 or older. General study outcomes and caveats: Bulk unsorted PBMC profiling prevented conclusive comparison of naive and antigen-experienced compartments. Compared with the aged group, the long-lived group had more naive CD4+ T cells, fewer expanded clones and increased TCR diversity, suggesting age selection. Observed TCR beta diversity correlated strongly with the percentage of naive T cells measured by flow cytometry. Observed TCR beta diversity per million T cells fell roughly linearly with age, and a significant reduction was already apparent by age about 43. Because the CMV infection status of the donors was unknown, age-related changes in expanded clonotypes may potentially have been confounded. Estimates of total diversity based on one million sequenced T cells were considered lower bounds and underestimates.

Deletion took 1 base off V and 10 bases off J, with a span of 14 bases between the germline ends. Via the germline V gene, CDR1 is LGHNA and CDR2 YSLEER. The CDR3 measures 15 amino acids from cysteine to phenylalanine. Only the CDR3 DNA is retained, 45 bases long and in frame from the first base. The donors were some 39 Caucasian individuals from Russia, aged 6 to 90 years, who were systemically healthy. Each donor gave ten milliliters of peripheral blood, collected into EDTA-treated Vacutainer tubes. Ficoll-Paque density-gradient centrifugation was used to isolate PBMCs, with at least 6 million per sample. Trizol reagent was used to extract total RNA from PBMCs, with at least 5 micrograms per sample. For every donor, an aliquot of PBMCs went through flow cytometry to measure the percentages of naive CD45RAhigh/CD27high T cells. Library generation was performed with 5' RACE. A second PCR of roughly 7 to 11 cycles was performed with a sample-barcoded 5' primer and a J-beta primer mix. Each TCR beta cDNA molecule received a unique molecular identifier from a template-switch 5' adaptor carrying 12 random nucleotides. At least 2.5 million CDR3-containing paired-end reads were obtained from each sample. First-strand cDNA synthesis was performed from all RNA using the Mint cDNA synthesis kit, with priming by a TRBC-specific oligonucleotide. After uracil-DNA glycosylase treatment, a first 18-cycle PCR used universal primers M1SS and BC2_uni_R on all cDNA. In the paper's pipeline: Each sample was normalized by randomly selecting 1 million high-quality reads, each carrying a distinct molecular identifier. Instead of being binned into consensus sequences, reads that shared molecular identifiers were thrown out. CDR3 identification, clonotype clustering and error correction used MiTCR with a Q25 quality threshold and the strictest error-elimination algorithm. A nonparametric unseen species model with Euler transformation was used to estimate a lower bound on total TCR beta diversity. TCRdb took the public reads, trimmed them with fastp at Q25, ran MiXCR for clone calling and kept in-frame beta chains. For every CDR3 protein sequence, its rows merge into one entry that carries the most common genes and DNA. Here the V and J calls rest on TCRdb's processing, not on the authors' analysis. The sample records approximately 1,700,000 distinct CDR3 sequences, 39% of which are singletons. The ten top clones hold 23% of the sample.

The sequence links TRBV4-3 to TRBJ1-6, with TRBD1 perhaps the D gene, on 5 matching bases. Sequencing input: blood. This TCR came from a human donor in good health. In nucleotides, the sequence is TGCGCCAGCAGCCAAGTACTGGGGGGAGAATCACCCCTCCACTTT. This translates into CASSQVLGGESPLHF.